This T cell receptor beta chain appears in the sequencing data of a study of early T cells in non-severe SARS-CoV-2 infection. Study-wide context: Sequenced bulk RNA came from whole blood that was unsorted, and chains were unpaired. Findings and caveats of the study: A preference for anti-spike CD8 responses marked VDJdb matching, which missed private and CD4 specificities.

Individually, cDNA molecules had unique molecular identifiers attached to them. MiXCR, run by TCRdb on the 5' RACE reads, gives a single entry per CDR3 protein. The repertoire includes 100,000 to 140,000 distinct CDR3 sequences, 11% of them detected once, and 7.6% sits in the top ten. Trimming removed 1 base at V and 8 bases at J, with 6 bases between. Germline loops: CDR1 MNHNS, CDR2 SASEGT. CDR3 length: 13 amino acids. This clonotype has a count of ten or more. Its antigen is as yet unknown. The sequenced sample was whole blood. The sequence derives from an adult who was a healthcare worker with PCR-confirmed SARS-CoV-2 infection or an uninfected control (not recorded which). This chain uses TRBV6-1 with TRBJ1-6; D is unclear. This CDR3 is CASSEDGDSPLHF. The DNA for the CDR3 is TGTGCCAGCAGTGAAGACGGGGATTCACCCCTCCACTTT.